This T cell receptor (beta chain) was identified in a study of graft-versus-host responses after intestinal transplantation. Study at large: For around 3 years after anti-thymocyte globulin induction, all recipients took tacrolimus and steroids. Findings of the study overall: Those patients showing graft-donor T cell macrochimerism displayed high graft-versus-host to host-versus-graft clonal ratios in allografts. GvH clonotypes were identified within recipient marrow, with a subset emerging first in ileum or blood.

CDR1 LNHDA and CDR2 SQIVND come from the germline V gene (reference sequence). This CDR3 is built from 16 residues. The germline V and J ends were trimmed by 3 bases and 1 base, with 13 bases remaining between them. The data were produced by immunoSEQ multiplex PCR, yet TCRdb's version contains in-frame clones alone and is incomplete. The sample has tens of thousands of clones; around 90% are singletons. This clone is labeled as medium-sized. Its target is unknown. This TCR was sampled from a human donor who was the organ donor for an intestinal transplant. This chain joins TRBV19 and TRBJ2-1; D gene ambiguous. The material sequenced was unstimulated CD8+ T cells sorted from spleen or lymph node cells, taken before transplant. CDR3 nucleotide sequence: TGTGCCAGTAGTATGACCTTAGCCGGTTCCTACAATGAGCAGTTCTTC. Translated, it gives CASSMTLAGSYNEQFF.